This T cell receptor beta chain was observed in a study of T cell responses to AZD1222 COVID-19 vaccine. A remark on this clone: No antigen is known for it.

The method was immunoSEQ multiplex PCR; TCRdb's version includes in-frame clones alone and lacks a portion of them. The sample has about 150,000 clones; approximately 92% are singletons. Overall study findings and caveats: The peak T cell response came first, and repertoires were sampled only after it. Recipients of two AZD1222 doses showed rising Spike-specific TCR breadth and depth. Unmutated variant regions are reportedly targeted by nearly half of spike-specific TCRs. Spike-spanning, vaccine-associated CD4 TCRs were dominant at 160-218 and 743-854.

The material was peripheral blood, obtained 28 days after the second AZD1222 dose. This sequence originates from an adult who received the AZD1222 COVID-19 vaccine.

CDR3 in DNA: TGTGCCAGCAGCTGGAATAGCGGGGCTTCCTACAATGAGCAGTTCTTC. Encoded protein: CASSWNSGASYNEQFF. J is TRBJ2-1 and V is TRBV7-9, with TRBD2 matching 8 bases. The CDR3 runs 16 residues. Germline loops: CDR1 SEHNR, CDR2 FQNEAQ (reference sequence). The ends lost 4 bases at V and 1 base at J; junction bases unmatched: 6. The full variable domain, its missing parts supplied by reference TRBV7-9 and TRBJ2-1, is DTGVSQNPRHKITKRGQNVTFRCDPISEHNRLYWYRQTLGQGPEFLTYFQNEAQLEKSRLLSDRFSAERPKGSFSTLEIQRTEQGDSAMYLCASSWNSGASYNEQFFGPGTRLTVL.